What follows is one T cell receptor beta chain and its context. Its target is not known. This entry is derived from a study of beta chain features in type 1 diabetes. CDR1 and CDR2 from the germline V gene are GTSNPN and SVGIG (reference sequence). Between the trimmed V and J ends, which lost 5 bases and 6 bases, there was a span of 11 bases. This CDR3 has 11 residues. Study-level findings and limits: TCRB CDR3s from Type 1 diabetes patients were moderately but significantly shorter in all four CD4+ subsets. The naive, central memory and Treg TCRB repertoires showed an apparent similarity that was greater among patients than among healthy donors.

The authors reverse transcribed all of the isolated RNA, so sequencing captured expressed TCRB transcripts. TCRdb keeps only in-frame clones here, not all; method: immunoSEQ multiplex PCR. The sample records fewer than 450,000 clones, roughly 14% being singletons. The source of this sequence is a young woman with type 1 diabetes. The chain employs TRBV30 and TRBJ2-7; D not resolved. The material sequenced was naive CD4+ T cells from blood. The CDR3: CAWGPPSEQYF. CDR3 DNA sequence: TGTGCCTGGGGGCCCCCCAGCGAGCAGTACTTC.